A selection of T cell receptor beta chains follows, all from one sample in a study of regulatory T cells in long-lasting Graves disease. From the multiplex PCR reads, TCRdb called clonotypes with MiXCR, one entry per CDR3 protein. The sample holds about 310,000 distinct CDR3 sequences, around 23% seen once. Sequencing was performed on peripheral blood mononuclear cells (PBMCs), taken when the disease was refractory, from a patient treated with antithyroid drugs. The receptors originated from a female donor with Graves disease. Each CDR3 is given with its conserved first and last residue. Each record gives: J gene, D gene, V gene, clone size, CDR3 DNA, CDR3 protein. D genes are given only for firm matches. Clone size is stated in some rows and not others, as once, few, many or a class when expanded.

J gene: TRBJ1-2; D gene: NA; V gene: TRBV6-1; clone size: many; CDR3 DNA: TGTGCCAGCAGTGAAGGGACAGCCCGGGGCTATGGCTACACCTTC; CDR3 protein: CASSEGTARGYGYTF
J gene: TRBJ2-5; D gene: TRBD1; V gene: TRBV20-1; clone size: many; CDR3 DNA: TGCAGTGCTAACGACAGGGATGGGGAGACCCAGTACTTC; CDR3 protein: CSANDRDGETQYF
J gene: TRBJ2-3; D gene: NA; V gene: TRBV7-2; clone size: few; CDR3 DNA: TGTGCCAGCAGCACCTCACCATGGGATACGCAGTATTTT; CDR3 protein: CASSTSPWDTQYF
J gene: TRBJ2-5; D gene: NA; V gene: TRBV14; clone size: NA; CDR3 DNA: TGTGCCAGCAGCCAAGGGGCCTCTACTCAAGAGACCCAGTACTTC; CDR3 protein: CASSQGASTQETQYF
J gene: TRBJ1-6; D gene: NA; V gene: TRBV25-1; clone size: NA; CDR3 DNA: TGTGCCAGCAGTGAATGGGAAGGAAGTTCACCCCTCCACTTT; CDR3 protein: CASSEWEGSSPLHF
J gene: TRBJ1-2; D gene: TRBD1; V gene: TRBV28; clone size: many; CDR3 DNA: TGTGCCAGCAGCCCTACCGGGACAGCCTATGGCTACACCTTC; CDR3 protein: CASSPTGTAYGYTF
J gene: TRBJ2-2; D gene: TRBD2; V gene: TRBV7-2; clone size: few; CDR3 DNA: TGTGCCAGCAGCTTAGCTGCGGGAGACACCGGGGAGCTGTTTTTT; CDR3 protein: CASSLAAGDTGELFF
J gene: TRBJ1-3; D gene: NA; V gene: TRBV6-1; clone size: NA; CDR3 DNA: TGTGCCAGCACGGGGTTTAACTCTGGAAACACCATATATTTT; CDR3 protein: CASTGFNSGNTIYF
J gene: TRBJ1-6; D gene: NA; V gene: TRBV19; clone size: NA; CDR3 DNA: TGTGCCAGTAGTAGACGAACAGGTATTCTCCACTTT; CDR3 protein: CASSRRTGILHF
J gene: TRBJ1-6; D gene: NA; V gene: TRBV12-3/TRBV12-4; clone size: many; CDR3 DNA: TGTGCCAGCACCCCCCAGGGGTTCGGTAATTCACCCCTCCACTTT; CDR3 protein: CASTPQGFGNSPLHF
J gene: TRBJ1-1; D gene: NA; V gene: TRBV4-1; clone size: many; CDR3 DNA: TGCGCCAGCAGCCACCCCAGGAACACTGAAGCTTTCTTT; CDR3 protein: CASSHPRNTEAFF
J gene: TRBJ1-2; D gene: NA; V gene: TRBV7-2; clone size: few; CDR3 DNA: TGTGCCAGCAGCAGCCTTAGTGGGGGGCCCTATGGCTACACCTTC; CDR3 protein: CASSSLSGGPYGYTF
J gene: TRBJ2-7; D gene: TRBD2; V gene: TRBV7-2; clone size: many; CDR3 DNA: TGTGCCAGCAGCTGGGCTAGCGGGAGTCAGTACGAGCAGTACTTC; CDR3 protein: CASSWASGSQYEQYF
J gene: TRBJ1-2; D gene: TRBD1; V gene: TRBV7-8; clone size: many; CDR3 DNA: TGTGCCAGCAGCTTAGAGGGGGCGGCTGGCTACACCTTC; CDR3 protein: CASSLEGAAGYTF
J gene: TRBJ2-7; D gene: TRBD1; V gene: TRBV27; clone size: NA; CDR3 DNA: TGTGCCAGCAGTTCGACAGGGGGCGCCTACTACGAGCAGTACTTC; CDR3 protein: CASSSTGGAYYEQYF
J gene: TRBJ1-2; D gene: TRBD1; V gene: TRBV7-2; clone size: many; CDR3 DNA: TGTGCCAGCAGCCCTCGACAGGGGGAGAGGGCTAACTATGGCTACACCTTC; CDR3 protein: CASSPRQGERANYGYTF
J gene: TRBJ2-5; D gene: NA; V gene: TRBV7-2; clone size: many; CDR3 DNA: TGTGCCAGCAGCTTAACAGGGTTTGGGACCCAGTACTTC; CDR3 protein: CASSLTGFGTQYF
J gene: TRBJ1-4; D gene: NA; V gene: TRBV4-3; clone size: few; CDR3 DNA: TGCGCCAGCAGCCAAGGGGCAGGTGCGGTTGAAAAACTGTTTTTT; CDR3 protein: CASSQGAGAVEKLFF
J gene: TRBJ2-7; D gene: TRBD1; V gene: TRBV7-9; clone size: NA; CDR3 DNA: TGTGCCAGCAGCTCCTGGGACAGGAAGAACGAGCAGTACTTC; CDR3 protein: CASSSWDRKNEQYF
J gene: TRBJ2-5; D gene: TRBD2; V gene: TRBV5-4; clone size: NA; CDR3 DNA: TGTGCCAGCAGCCCGATAGCGGGAGGGCCGAGAGAGACCCAGTACTTC; CDR3 protein: CASSPIAGGPRETQYF
J gene: TRBJ2-7; D gene: NA; V gene: TRBV10-1; clone size: many; CDR3 DNA: TGCGCCAGCAGTGATTCGCGGGGGTCAACCAAAGACAGGGGTCGCTACGAGCAGTACTTC; CDR3 protein: CASSDSRGSTKDRGRYEQYF
J gene: TRBJ2-2; D gene: NA; V gene: TRBV25-1; clone size: once; CDR3 DNA: TGTGCCAGCATCTCTCTGACCGGGGAGCTGTTTTTT; CDR3 protein: CASISLTGELFF
J gene: TRBJ2-3; D gene: TRBD2; V gene: TRBV28; clone size: few; CDR3 DNA: TGTGCCAGCTCCATCCCGGCTAGCGGGAGGTCAGATACGCAGTATTTT; CDR3 protein: CASSIPASGRSDTQYF
J gene: TRBJ2-5; D gene: NA; V gene: TRBV12-3/TRBV12-4; clone size: NA; CDR3 DNA: TGTGCCAGCAGTACGGACCTACAGACCCGGTACTTC; CDR3 protein: CASSTDLQTRYF
J gene: TRBJ2-7; D gene: NA; V gene: TRBV7-9; clone size: many; CDR3 DNA: TGTGCCAGCAGCTTAGCTTACGGGACCTCCTACGAGCAGTACTTC; CDR3 protein: CASSLAYGTSYEQYF